These T cell receptor beta chains were read from a single sample in a study of T cell responses to AZD1222 COVID-19 vaccine. The assay was immunoSEQ multiplex PCR, and TCRdb's table has in-frame clones only and misses some. This sample has about 110,000 clones, with about 85% found just once. This specimen consisted of peripheral blood, obtained on day 0 of AZD1222 vaccination. Every receptor here comes from an adult in good health. The CDR3 runs from the conserved cysteine through the conserved F or W. D genes are given only for firm matches. Clone size is given for some rows only: seen once, a few or many times, or a class if the clone is expanded.

TRBJ2-1	TRBD1	TRBV18	-	TGTGCCAGCTCGCTCGGGACAGGGGGCCTGGATGAGCAGTTCTTC	CASSLGTGGLDEQFF
TRBJ1-3	-	TRBV28	-	TGTGCCAGCAGTTTATTCCGGGAAACCATATATTTT	CASSLFRETIYF
TRBJ2-6	-	TRBV5-1	-	TGCGCCAGCAGACTTAATGACGGTTACTCTGGGGCCAACGTCCTGACTTTC	CASRLNDGYSGANVLTF
TRBJ1-2	-	TRBV12-3/TRBV12-4	-	TGTGCCAGCAGTCCCGGGGGCTATGGCTACACCTTC	CASSPGGYGYTF
TRBJ2-7	TRBD2	TRBV19	once	TGTGCCAGTAGTATAGGGCACTCCGGGACTACCTACGAGCAGTACTTC	CASSIGHSGTTYEQYF
TRBJ2-7	TRBD1	TRBV6-6	-	TGTGCCAGCAGCCCTTGGGGACAGGGGGTTGAGCAGTACTTC	CASSPWGQGVEQYF
TRBJ1-4	-	TRBV7-9	-	TGTGCCAGCAGCGCCGGGGGTAGGACTAATGAAAAACTGTTTTTT	CASSAGGRTNEKLFF
TRBJ2-3	TRBD2	TRBV9	-	TGTGCCAGCAGCGTAGGGTTAGCGGGGGAGGGAGATACGCAGTATTTT	CASSVGLAGEGDTQYF
TRBJ1-1	TRBD1	TRBV29-1	-	TGCAGCGTTGGGCGCGGCGGACAGGCGTGGACTGAAGCTTTCTTT	CSVGRGGQAWTEAFF
TRBJ2-2	TRBD1	TRBV29-1	-	TGCAGCGCCAAGGACAGGGCTAACACCGGGGAGCTGTTTTTT	CSAKDRANTGELFF
TRBJ2-7	-	TRBV21-1	-	TGTGCCAGCACCCCAAGGGATGGGGGCCCCTACGAGCAGTACTTC	CASTPRDGGPYEQYF
TRBJ1-4	-	TRBV28	-	TGTGCCAGCAGAGATTCGAGGGACACCGGCCGGGAAAAACTGTTTTTT	CASRDSRDTGREKLFF
TRBJ1-3	TRBD1	TRBV7-8	-	TGTGCCAGCAGCCCGACAGGGCTCGGAAACACCATATATTTT	CASSPTGLGNTIYF
TRBJ2-1	-	TRBV3-1/TRBV3-2	-	TGTGCCAGCAGCCAAGATACAGGCTCCTACAATGAGCAGTTCTTC	CASSQDTGSYNEQFF
TRBJ2-3	-	TRBV6-2/TRBV6-3	-	TGTGCCAGCAGTGCCTCTTGGGACGAAGATACGCAGTATTTT	CASSASWDEDTQYF
TRBJ2-7	-	TRBV2	-	TGTGCCAGCAGTGTTGAGGGGCTGATCGGCGAGCAGTACTTC	CASSVEGLIGEQYF
TRBJ1-2	TRBD1	TRBV11-1	-	TGTGCCAGCAGCTGGGACAGGAACTATGGCTACACCTTC	CASSWDRNYGYTF
TRBJ1-4	TRBD1	TRBV7-2	-	TGTGCCAGCAGCTCGACAGGGGTCAATGAAAAACTGTTTTTT	CASSSTGVNEKLFF
TRBJ1-6	-	TRBV5-4	-	TGTGCCAGCAGCGTGGTAAATTCACCCCTCCACTTT	CASSVVNSPLHF
TRBJ1-1	-	TRBV4-1	-	TGCGCCAGCAGCCAACCCAGGGGAGATGGGACTGAAGCTTTCTTT	CASSQPRGDGTEAFF
TRBJ1-4	-	TRBV27	medium-sized	TGTGCCAGCAGTTTACGCCTGGGATACAATGAAAAACTGTTTTTT	CASSLRLGYNEKLFF
TRBJ2-7	TRBD2	TRBV7-2	once	TGTGCCAGCAGCTTAAGGAGCGGGGGGGGCTCCTACGAGCAGTACTTC	CASSLRSGGGSYEQYF
TRBJ2-7	TRBD2	TRBV6-4	-	TGTGCCAGCAGTGACCGGTTGGTACGGCGGGAGGAGTCAAGTAGGAGGATGGAGTACGAGCAGTACTTC	CASSDRLVRREESSRRMEYEQYF
TRBJ1-2	TRBD1	TRBV3-1/TRBV3-2	-	TGTGCCAGCAGCCGCGGGACAGGGGAATATGGCTACACCTTC	CASSRGTGEYGYTF
TRBJ2-5	TRBD2	TRBV9	-	TGTGCCAGCAGCGGACGACTAGCGAGTGAGACCCAGTACTTC	CASSGRLASETQYF
TRBJ1-5	-	TRBV29-1	-	TGCAGCGTTAGAGACGGAAGCAATCAGCCCCAGCATTTT	CSVRDGSNQPQHF
TRBJ1-5	-	TRBV11-1	once	TGTGCCAGCAGCCCCAATAGCAATCAGCCCCAGCATTTT	CASSPNSNQPQHF
TRBJ2-7	TRBD1	TRBV19	-	TGTGCCAGTAGTAGCCGGGACAGCCCCTACGAGCAGTACTTC	CASSSRDSPYEQYF
TRBJ1-2	-	TRBV18	-	TGTGCCAGCTCACCGAGCGGGGACTATGGCTACACCTTC	CASSPSGDYGYTF
TRBJ2-2	-	TRBV11-1	-	TGTGCCAGCAGCTTGAAAGGACATATGGGCGGGGAGCTGTTTTTT	CASSLKGHMGGELFF
TRBJ1-1	-	TRBV19	-	TGTGCCAGTAGTGGGTCGGGAGGGCTGAACACTGAAGCTTTCTTT	CASSGSGGLNTEAFF
TRBJ2-7	-	TRBV27	once	TGTGCCAGCAGTGGGGGCAGGCAATACGAGCAGTACTTC	CASSGGRQYEQYF
TRBJ1-2	-	TRBV7-2	-	TGTGCCAGCAGTTTTCGACAGGACGATGGCTACACCTTC	CASSFRQDDGYTF
TRBJ1-5	-	TRBV10-3	-	TGTGCCATCACCCAATCGAGCAATCAGCCCCAGCATTTT	CAITQSSNQPQHF
TRBJ2-2	TRBD2	TRBV9	-	TGTGCCAGCAGCCCCCGGTTAGCGGGGGGAAATACGAACACCGGGGAGCTGTTTTTT	CASSPRLAGGNTNTGELFF
TRBJ1-1	-	TRBV5-1	-	TGCGCCAGCAGTTCAGGGCGCACTGAAGCTTTCTTT	CASSSGRTEAFF
TRBJ2-2	TRBD2	TRBV19	few	TGTGCCAGTAGTATTCCAGGACTAGGAACCGGGGAGCTGTTTTTT	CASSIPGLGTGELFF
TRBJ2-7	-	TRBV30	-	TGTGCCTGGAGGGAGCCAGGGCCGTTGGAGCAGTACTTC	CAWREPGPLEQYF
TRBJ2-1	-	TRBV21-1	-	TGTGCCAGCCCTTCTGAAATGCGGGTAGTACAGTGGAGAAACAATGAGCAGTTCTTC	CASPSEMRVVQWRNNEQFF
TRBJ1-3	TRBD1	TRBV5-1	-	TGCGCCAGCAGCTTGGAGGGACAGAGTGCCGGAAACACCATATATTTT	CASSLEGQSAGNTIYF
TRBJ1-2	-	TRBV9	-	TGTGCCAGCAGCGCACGACAGGCCCCCGCTAACTATGGCTACACCTTC	CASSARQAPANYGYTF
TRBJ2-3	TRBD2	TRBV7-2	-	TGTGCCAGCAGCCCAAGGGGTGGGGCGGGAGCTGCAGATACGCAGTATTTT	CASSPRGGAGAADTQYF
TRBJ2-3	-	TRBV29-1	-	TGCAGCGTTGAGGGGTCTAGCACAGATACGCAGTATTTT	CSVEGSSTDTQYF
TRBJ1-2	TRBD1	TRBV6-1	-	TGTGCCAGCAGTGACGGGGACAGGGGGAAGGCTAACTATGGCTACACCTTC	CASSDGDRGKANYGYTF
TRBJ1-1	TRBD1	TRBV11-2	-	TGTGCCAGCAGGCTAACAGGGGGGACTGAAGCTTTCTTT	CASRLTGGTEAFF
TRBJ1-2	-	TRBV6-4	-	TGTGCCAGCAGTCCCGGGCATGGCTATGGCTACACCTTC	CASSPGHGYGYTF
TRBJ1-2	-	TRBV7-2	-	TGTGCCAGCAGCACCAGGTCCCCTATTAACTATGGCTACACCTTC	CASSTRSPINYGYTF
TRBJ2-7	-	TRBV20-1	few	TGCAGTGCTTCCGGGGCTGAGCAGTACTTC	CSASGAEQYF
TRBJ1-4	TRBD1	TRBV6-2/TRBV6-3	-	TGTGCCAGCAGCCGACCGGGACAGGGCCTCCGAAAACTGTTTTTT	CASSRPGQGLRKLFF